This T cell receptor beta chain was sequenced during a study of tumor-infiltrating lymphocytes in primary liver carcinoma. Study-wide context: Resecting the tumor surgically was how the patients' primary liver carcinoma was treated. Findings and limits, study-wide: Overlap in tumor-adjacent and tumor-blood pairs fell below that of tumor region pairs. No comparison of CD4+ and CD8+ repertoires was made, since the samples were bulk unsorted.

Blood RNA was derived from unsorted whole blood, and germline DNA was extracted too. Chronic HBV infection was present in the patients, who were treatment-naive. To note about this clonotype: Antigen unknown. Given a much more abundant clone one base away, this may be a read error. The CDR3 does not end in the conserved phenylalanine or tryptophan, so this is likely a read error.

The CDR3 contains 13 residues. Trimming left V 7 bases short and J 6 bases short, with 16 bases between. The germline gives CDR1 MNHEY, CDR2 SVGAGI. From 500 ng of total RNA, TCR beta-specific cDNA was reverse-transcribed using a constant-region primer. Sequencing libraries for TCR beta derived from three nested multiplex PCR rounds that used slightly modified ARM-PCR. The first two PCR rounds, approximately 11 cycles each, used TRBV1-TRBV30 forward primers and a C-beta reverse primer. In TCRdb, the multiplex PCR reads were re-called with MiXCR into one record per CDR3 protein. The sample has fewer than 350,000 distinct CDR3 sequences, approximately 64% seen once.

The sequenced sample consisted of peripheral blood. The clonotype originates from a man aged 40-49 years with primary liver carcinoma and hepatitis B virus infection. The chain joins TRBV6-5 to TRBJ2-7; D tentatively fits TRBD1 or TRBD2 (5 bases each). The CDR3 sequence: CASTSGPVGEQYS. As DNA, the CDR3 is TGTGCCAGCACCTCGGGACCTGTCGGCGAGCAGTACTCC.